The present entry profiles one TCR beta chain with its context. There is no known antigen for this receptor. Base qualities are not at hand, and no much larger clone is one base apart. Sample time point, as interpreted from the label and publication: about 28 days (+/-7) after the second vaccine dose. Reading the label with the study, this specimen's treatment or condition is: meningococcal conjugate vaccine given as trial control. Samples from vaccinated people were obtained from the UK trials COV001 and COV002, which included a single-blind randomized controlled phase 2/3 trial of AZD1222 (ChAdOx1 nCoV-19) in healthy adults. For TCRbeta chain sequencing, PBMC samples were collected from trial participants at day 0 and at day 28 after the second dose. The CDR3 regions of human TCRbeta chains were subjected to immunosequencing. For the original study's pipeline: TCRs in the repertoires were matched against a reference library of SARS-CoV-2-specific TCRs that had been generated with the MIRA antigen-specificity platform. Breadth meant the fraction of unique TCRs that were SARS-CoV-2-associated, whereas depth meant the fraction of total T cells that were SARS-CoV-2-associated. Using the MIRA data, each spike-specific TCR was mapped to the spike region that the TCR reacts to and placed in a CD4 or CD8 class. Log10-transformed breadth and depth values were compared by one-way ANOVA with Sidak's multiple comparisons tests. TCRdb limited this immuneACCESS table to in-frame rearrangements with V and J called. A share of clones is missing; checked studies link under half to unresolved V genes, and the rest is unexplained. V and J calls and clone size are those listed in that table; D and trimming were worked out from the DNA. The sample table contains about 66,000 clones; only one count was recorded for 85% to 95% of them. The ten biggest clones cover less than 7% of the sample.

As encoded in the germline V gene, CDR1 is MNHNS while CDR2 is SASEGT. V is trimmed back by 4 bases and J by 5 bases, and the junction contains 20 bases that no gene match accounts for. The CDR3 sequence holds 20 residues, the cysteine and phenylalanine included. The CDR3 DNA has 60 bases and is translated from base 1. This entry is derived from a study of T cell responses to AZD1222 COVID-19 vaccine (dated by TCRdb to 2020 to 2023). Broadly, across the study: TCR sequencing covered about 230 trial participants: 207 given two doses of AZD1222 and 26 given two doses of MenACWY control vaccine. Enrollment into the trials was organized by age into subgroups of 18-55, 56-69 and 70-plus years, and those subgroups contained about 160, 30 and 59 TCR-sequenced participants, respectively. Overall results and qualifications from the work: The 56-69-year group was small, and its depth increase did not reach significance, likely because of low power. Because no samples from the day 14 peak response were available, repertoires could be characterized only after the peak T cell response. After two AZD1222 doses, spike-specific TCR breadth and depth were significantly higher than at day 0 and than in MenACWY recipients. Only a handful of AZD1222 recipients were SARS-CoV-2 seropositive at baseline, limiting conclusions about previously exposed vaccinees. Most participants were white British and females outnumbered males, and the authors suggested that clonal diversity may have been underestimated. Epitopes outside the regions mutated in the B.1.351 and B.1.1.7 variants were reportedly recognized by nearly half of the unique spike-specific TCRs. Vaccine-associated CD4 TCRs spanned the whole spike protein, with dominant responses in regions 160-218 and 743-854.

The chain couples TRBV6-1 to TRBJ2-3; the junction holds 11 bases that match TRBD1. The source is an adult who received the MenACWY meningococcal vaccine as a control. The sample was peripheral blood, taken 28 days after the second dose of the MenACWY control vaccine. The sequence in DNA is TGTGCCAGCAGTGCACGCGGGACAGGGGGGCCTCGGCGGCAGGGAGATACGCAGTATTTT. Translated, it reads CASSARGTGGPRRQGDTQYF.